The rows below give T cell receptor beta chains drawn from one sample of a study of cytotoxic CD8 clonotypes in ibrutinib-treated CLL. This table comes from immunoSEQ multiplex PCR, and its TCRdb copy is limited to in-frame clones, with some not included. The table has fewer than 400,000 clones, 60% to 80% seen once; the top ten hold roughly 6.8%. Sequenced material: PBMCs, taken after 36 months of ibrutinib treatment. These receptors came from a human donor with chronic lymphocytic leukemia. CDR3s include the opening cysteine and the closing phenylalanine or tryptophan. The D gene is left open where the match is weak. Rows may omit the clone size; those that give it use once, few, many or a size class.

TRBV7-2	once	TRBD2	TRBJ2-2	CASSSPLAGAVGELFF	TGTGCCAGCAGCTCCCCTCTAGCGGGAGCGGTCGGGGAGCTGTTTTTT
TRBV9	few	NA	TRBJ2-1	CASSVQGPSYNEQFF	TGTGCCAGCAGCGTACAGGGCCCCTCCTACAATGAGCAGTTCTTC
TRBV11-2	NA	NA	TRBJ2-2	CASSLVGPRNGELFF	TGTGCCAGCAGCTTAGTGGGCCCCCGTAACGGGGAGCTGTTTTTT
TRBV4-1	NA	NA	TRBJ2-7	CASSQVQGGSYEQYF	TGCGCCAGCAGCCAAGTACAGGGTGGATCCTACGAGCAGTACTTC
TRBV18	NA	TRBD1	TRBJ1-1	CASSPRYGQGSEAFF	TGTGCCAGCTCACCACGATATGGACAGGGTTCTGAAGCTTTCTTT
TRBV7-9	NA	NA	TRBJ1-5	CASSRTGNSNQPQHF	TGTGCCAGCAGCCGGACTGGAAATAGCAATCAGCCCCAGCATTTT
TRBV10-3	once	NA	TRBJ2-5	CATGKGSQETQYF	TGTGCCACCGGAAAAGGGAGCCAAGAGACCCAGTACTTC
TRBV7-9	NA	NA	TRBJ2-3	CASSSWTATDTQYF	TGTGCCAGCAGCTCTTGGACAGCCACAGATACGCAGTATTTT
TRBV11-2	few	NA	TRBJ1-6	CASSLNSPLHF	TGTGCCAGCAGCCTAAATTCACCCCTCCACTTT
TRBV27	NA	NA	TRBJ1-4	CASSLRQNHPAEKLFF	TGTGCCAGCAGCTTACGACAGAACCATCCGGCAGAAAAACTGTTTTTT
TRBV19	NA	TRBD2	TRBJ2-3	CASSWVGTSILDTQYF	TGTGCCAGTAGTTGGGTCGGGACTAGCATTTTAGATACGCAGTATTTT
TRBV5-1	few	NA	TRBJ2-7	CASSLASSYEQYF	TGCGCCAGCAGCTTGGCCAGCTCCTACGAGCAGTACTTC
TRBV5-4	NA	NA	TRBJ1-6	CASSRFLGTDAPLHF	TGTGCCAGCAGCCGTTTTCTGGGGACGGATGCACCCCTCCACTTT
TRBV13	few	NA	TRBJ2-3	CASGTSTDTQYF	TGTGCCAGCGGAACTAGCACAGATACGCAGTATTTT
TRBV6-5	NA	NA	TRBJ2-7	CASSLGPSYEQYF	TGTGCCAGCAGCCTCGGACCGAGTTACGAGCAGTACTTC
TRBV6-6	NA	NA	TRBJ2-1	CASSYLAGKGDEQFF	TGTGCCAGCAGTTATCTTGCGGGAAAAGGCGATGAGCAGTTCTTC
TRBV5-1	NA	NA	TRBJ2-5	CASSLGLSQETQYF	TGCGCCAGCAGTCTCGGACTATCCCAAGAGACCCAGTACTTC
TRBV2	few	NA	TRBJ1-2	CASSSLKGNYYGYTF	TGTGCCAGCAGTTCGCTAAAGGGCAATTACTATGGCTACACCTTC
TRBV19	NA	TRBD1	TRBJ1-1	CASSPRQGNTEAFF	TGTGCCAGTAGTCCCCGACAGGGGAACACTGAAGCTTTCTTT
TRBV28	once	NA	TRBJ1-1	CASSSGGGNTEAFF	TGTGCCAGCAGTTCGGGTGGGGGGAACACTGAAGCTTTCTTT
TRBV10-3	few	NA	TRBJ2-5	CAIAGFQETQYF	TGTGCCATCGCGGGGTTCCAAGAGACCCAGTACTTC
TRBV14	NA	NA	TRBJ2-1	CASSPSPGKGPSSYNEQFF	TGTGCCAGCAGCCCATCCCCGGGGAAGGGCCCAAGCTCCTACAATGAGCAGTTCTTC
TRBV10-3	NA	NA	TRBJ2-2	CAISRNTGELFF	TGTGCCATCAGTCGAAACACCGGGGAGCTGTTTTTT
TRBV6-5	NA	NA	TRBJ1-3	CASSPTVSSGNTIYF	TGTGCCAGCAGCCCGACGGTTTCCTCTGGAAACACCATATATTTT
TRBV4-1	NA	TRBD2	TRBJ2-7	CASSQVSGGAYEQYF	TGCGCCAGCAGCCAGGTTAGCGGGGGGGCTTACGAGCAGTACTTC
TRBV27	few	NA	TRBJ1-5	CASSLSINGNQPQHF	TGTGCCAGCAGTTTATCGATAAACGGAAATCAGCCCCAGCATTTT
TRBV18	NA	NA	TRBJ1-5	CASSIIRGGGGNQPQHF	TGTGCCAGCTCAATTATCCGCGGAGGGGGGGGCAATCAGCCCCAGCATTTT
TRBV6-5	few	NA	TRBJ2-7	CASSYGGNWAYEQYF	TGTGCCAGCAGTTACGGAGGGAATTGGGCCTACGAGCAGTACTTC
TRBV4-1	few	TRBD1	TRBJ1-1	CATRQGAEAFF	TGCGCCACACGACAGGGCGCTGAAGCTTTCTTT
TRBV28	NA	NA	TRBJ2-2	CASSPFWRDTGELFF	TGTGCCAGCAGTCCATTCTGGAGAGACACCGGGGAGCTGTTTTTT
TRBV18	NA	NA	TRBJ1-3	CASSPLLGLGNTIYF	TGTGCCAGCTCACCACTGCTAGGGCTTGGAAACACCATATATTTT
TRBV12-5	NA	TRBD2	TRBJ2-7	CASGLGLGTRFLYF	TGTGCTAGTGGTTTGGGCCTCGGGACTAGATTTCTGTACTTC
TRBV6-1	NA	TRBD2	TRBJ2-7	CASRGSGSSYEQYF	TGTGCCAGCAGGGGAAGCGGGAGCTCCTACGAGCAGTACTTC
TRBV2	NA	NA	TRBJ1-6	CASSERGNRLGSPLHF	TGTGCCAGCAGTGAACGTGGGAACCGTTTGGGTTCACCCCTCCACTTT
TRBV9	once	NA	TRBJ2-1	CASSVGGQGEQFF	TGTGCCAGCAGCGTAGGAGGCCAGGGTGAGCAGTTCTTC
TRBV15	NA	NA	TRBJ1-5	CATGQNLNSNQPQHF	TGTGCCACCGGACAGAATCTTAATAGCAATCAGCCCCAGCATTTT
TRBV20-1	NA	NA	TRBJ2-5	CSKPASGTQYF	TGCAGTAAGCCCGCGAGCGGGACCCAGTACTTC
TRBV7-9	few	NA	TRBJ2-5	CASRSRGAGQETQYF	TGTGCCAGCAGGTCTCGAGGGGCGGGGCAAGAGACCCAGTACTTC
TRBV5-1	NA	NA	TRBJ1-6	CASSRRDGRSNSPLHF	TGCGCCAGCAGCCGCCGGGACGGGCGATCAAATTCACCCCTCCACTTT
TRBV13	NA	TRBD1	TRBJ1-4	CASSTYDRGKLFF	TGTGCCAGCAGCACCTACGACAGGGGGAAACTGTTTTTT
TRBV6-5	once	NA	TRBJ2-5	CASSYGGNTETQYF	TGTGCCAGCAGTTACGGGGGCAACACGGAGACCCAGTACTTC
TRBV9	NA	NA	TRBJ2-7	CASSGDPSYEQYF	TGTGCCAGCAGCGGAGACCCATCATACGAGCAGTACTTC
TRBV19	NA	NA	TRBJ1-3	CASRQVSGNTIYF	TGTGCCAGTCGACAGGTCTCTGGAAACACCATATATTTT
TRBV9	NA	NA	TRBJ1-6	CASSVGPVINSPLHF	TGTGCCAGCAGCGTAGGTCCGGTTATAAATTCACCCCTCCACTTT
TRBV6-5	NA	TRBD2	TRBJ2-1	CASSYGTSFSNEQFF	TGTGCCAGCAGTTACGGGACTAGCTTCTCCAATGAGCAGTTCTTC
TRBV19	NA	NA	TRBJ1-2	CASSIRTAGYTF	TGTGCCAGTAGTATCCGGACAGCTGGCTACACCTTC
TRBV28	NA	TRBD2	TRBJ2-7	CASSLSGRGFYEQYF	TGTGCCAGCAGTTTGAGCGGGAGAGGGTTCTACGAGCAGTACTTC
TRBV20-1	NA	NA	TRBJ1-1	CRPGRNTEAFF	TGCAGGCCCGGAAGGAACACTGAAGCTTTCTTT
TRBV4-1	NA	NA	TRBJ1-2	CASSPPSGFFYGYTF	TGCGCCAGCAGCCCCCCGAGCGGGTTCTTCTATGGCTACACCTTC
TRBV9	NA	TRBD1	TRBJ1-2	CASSVGDRVGYGYTF	TGTGCCAGCAGCGTAGGGGACAGGGTGGGCTATGGCTACACCTTC
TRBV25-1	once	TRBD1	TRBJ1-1	CASGSTTGANTEAFF	TGTGCCAGCGGCTCCACGACAGGGGCGAACACTGAAGCTTTCTTT
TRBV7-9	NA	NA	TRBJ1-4	CASSLGSTNEKLFF	TGTGCCAGCAGCTTAGGTTCGACTAATGAAAAACTGTTTTTT
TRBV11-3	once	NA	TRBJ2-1	CASSLWGGEQFF	TGTGCCAGCAGCTTATGGGGTGGTGAGCAGTTCTTC
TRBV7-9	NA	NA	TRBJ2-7	CASSPDRSHEQYF	TGTGCCAGCAGCCCTGACAGGTCTCACGAGCAGTACTTC
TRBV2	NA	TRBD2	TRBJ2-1	CASHTSGRNEQFF	TGTGCCAGCCATACTAGCGGCCGAAATGAGCAGTTCTTC
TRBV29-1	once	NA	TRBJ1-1	CSVIFPGSGTEAFF	TGCAGCGTTATATTTCCAGGGAGCGGCACTGAAGCTTTCTTT
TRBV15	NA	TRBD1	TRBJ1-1	CATSRDGTGGEWNTEAFF	TGTGCCACCAGCAGAGACGGGACAGGGGGCGAGTGGAACACTGAAGCTTTCTTT
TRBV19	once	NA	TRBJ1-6	CASTLRSHNSPLHF	TGTGCCAGTACTCTTCGGTCCCATAATTCACCCCTCCACTTT
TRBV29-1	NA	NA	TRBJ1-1	CSVDWRTTEAFF	TGCAGCGTTGACTGGAGGACCACTGAAGCTTTCTTT
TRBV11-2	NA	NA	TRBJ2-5	CASSSHRVAETQYF	TGTGCCAGCAGCTCCCACAGGGTAGCAGAGACCCAGTACTTC